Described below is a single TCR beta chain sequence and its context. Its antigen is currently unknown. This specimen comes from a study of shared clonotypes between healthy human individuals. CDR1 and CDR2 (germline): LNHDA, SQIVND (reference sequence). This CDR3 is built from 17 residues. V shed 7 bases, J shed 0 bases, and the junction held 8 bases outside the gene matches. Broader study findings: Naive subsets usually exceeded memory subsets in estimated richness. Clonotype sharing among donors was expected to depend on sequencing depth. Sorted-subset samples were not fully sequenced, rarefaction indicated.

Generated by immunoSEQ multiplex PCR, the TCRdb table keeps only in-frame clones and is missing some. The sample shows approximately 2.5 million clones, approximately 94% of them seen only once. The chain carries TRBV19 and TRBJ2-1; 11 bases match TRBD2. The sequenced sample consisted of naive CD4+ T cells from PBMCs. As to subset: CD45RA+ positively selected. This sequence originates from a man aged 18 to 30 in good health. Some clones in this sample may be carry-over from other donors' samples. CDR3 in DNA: TGTGCCAGTACAAGGGGGACTAGCGGAGTCTCCTACAATGAGCAGTTCTTC. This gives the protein CASTRGTSGVSYNEQFF.